This TCR beta chain was observed in a study of cytomegalovirus exposure and HLA in healthy donors (TCRdb year 2017). Broadly, across the study: According to a later analysis, the 120 or so validation repertoires were produced on the same platform as the approximately 620 repertoires of the first cohort. The aim of the study was to test whether cataloging public T cell receptors could identify signatures of past pathogen exposure. A separate validation cohort of roughly 110 different subjects was used in addition to the approximately 700-subject first cohort. High-throughput TCR immunosequencing, statistical association of individual TCRs with disease status, and machine learning were combined to predict cytomegalovirus infection status.

Broad study findings and their caveats: A few of the identified cytomegalovirus-associated TCR beta chains were confirmed in vitro to be specific for cytomegalovirus antigens. A later analysis lacked HLA typing for the validation cohort, so it scored co-occurrence in that cohort across all 120 repertoires. Most TCR sequences were observed very rarely across donors, whereas some public TCRs were present in many individuals. According to the authors, the approach could potentially be generalized to other disease states and immunological phenotypes. In both the original and validation cohorts, the classifier was reported to diagnose cytomegalovirus status with high specificity and sensitivity. A total of 164 TCR beta chains were listed by the study as associated with cytomegalovirus. Of the cluster scores, roughly 95% were above 0 in a later analysis, which found that TCRs clustered in the first cohort also tended to co-occur in the 95 to 150 validation repertoires.

As regards this clone: It has no known antigen specificity. No base-level quality is on record; no much larger clone is a single base apart.

The junction carries 8 bases between V and J, which are trimmed by 6 bases and 0 bases respectively. The CDR3 goes from the cysteine to the phenylalanine over 12 residues. This entry keeps only the CDR3 DNA: 36 bases, framed from base 1. Via the germline V gene, CDR1 is SQVTM and CDR2 ANQGSEA. Receptor amplification or capture employed the immunoSEQ multiplex PCR assay. The original pipeline was this. A statistical classification framework was developed to diagnose cytomegalovirus status using the catalog of TCR beta chain sequences. In TCRdb, the immuneACCESS table is reduced to in-frame sequences with V and J assigned. These tables do not hold every clone; where another copy was compared, an unresolved V gene accounts for under half, and the others remain unexplained. Clonal size and the V and J genes are those of that table, whereas D and trimming came from the DNA. The sample table contains around 190,000 clones; only one count was recorded for 86% of them. The ten largest make up less than 9.5% of the sample.

Separate from the approximately 670-subject first cohort, the validation cohort of about 120 subjects was the group to which the donors belonged. Input material: PBMCs. The chain was built from TRBV29-1 and TRBJ2-5; TRBD2 could be the D gene, as 6 bases match. This TCR was sampled from a man under 40 in good health and CMV-seropositive. The sequenced DNA is TGCAGCGTAGCGGGCCACCAAGAGACCCAGTACTTC. It specifies CSVAGHQETQYF.